This T cell receptor beta chain is from a study of cytomegalovirus exposure and HLA in healthy donors. Study-wide context: Early released data had approximately 86 million unique TCRs, all coming from HLA-typed donors.

Whereas donors were nominally healthy upon sampling, unrecorded immune exposures were probable. This clone was picked up a small number of times. Its antigen is currently unknown. Use of 60 Vbeta and 13 Jbeta primers characterized the PCR. This table comes from immunoSEQ multiplex PCR, and its TCRdb copy is limited to in-frame clones, with some not included. This table has 200,000 or so clones, approximately 80% appearing once. Study-wide points: Sequence variants that were highly shared formed a cluster that was likely a sequencing artifact. A few CMV-associated chains proved CMV antigen-specific in vitro.

The receptor comes from a woman under 30 in good health and CMV-seropositive. Sequences were obtained from PBMCs.

The CDR3 DNA reads as TGTGCCAGCAGCTTAGCGGGGGGGGCAGATACGCAGTATTTT. Its protein product is CASSLAGGADTQYF. This sequence joins TRBV11-2 and TRBJ2-3; 8 bases agree with TRBD2. The junction had 1 base not matched to a gene; V was cut back by 1 base and J by 4 bases. This CDR3 is 14 amino acids long. The germline CDR1 and CDR2 sequences are SGHAT and FQNNGV.